This TCR beta chain was identified during a study of beta chain features in type 1 diabetes. The V gene's germline CDR1 is SNHLY and CDR2 FYNNEI. The V gene lost 4 bases and the J gene lost 1 base, with 5 bases spanning the gap. The length of the CDR3 is 14 residues. Sorting with CD45RO/CCR7/CD25/CD127/CD95/CD27 yielded naive, central memory, regulatory and stem-like memory CD4+ cells. General study findings and limits: Researchers reported that naive, central memory and Treg TCRB repertoires appeared more similar in patients than in healthy donors. The study found moderately but significantly shorter TCRB CDR3s in all four CD4+ subsets of Type 1 diabetes patients.

Expressed TCRB transcripts got sequenced, as all isolated RNA was reverse transcribed. There were around 3.5 million reads on average in the naive, central memory and regulatory T cell samples. TCRdb keeps only in-frame clones here, not all; method: immunoSEQ multiplex PCR. The sample yields 100,000 to 150,000 clones, roughly 17% seen once. Only a few counts were recorded for this clone. Its antigen remains unknown. What was sequenced was central memory CD4+ T cells from blood. This TCR derives from a man between 18 and 35 years old with type 1 diabetes. This rearrangement joins TRBV2 to TRBJ2-6; no clear D. In nucleotides, the CDR3 is TGTGCCAGCAGTGTGTCTTCTGGGGCCAACGTCCTGACTTTC. Encoded protein: CASSVSSGANVLTF.